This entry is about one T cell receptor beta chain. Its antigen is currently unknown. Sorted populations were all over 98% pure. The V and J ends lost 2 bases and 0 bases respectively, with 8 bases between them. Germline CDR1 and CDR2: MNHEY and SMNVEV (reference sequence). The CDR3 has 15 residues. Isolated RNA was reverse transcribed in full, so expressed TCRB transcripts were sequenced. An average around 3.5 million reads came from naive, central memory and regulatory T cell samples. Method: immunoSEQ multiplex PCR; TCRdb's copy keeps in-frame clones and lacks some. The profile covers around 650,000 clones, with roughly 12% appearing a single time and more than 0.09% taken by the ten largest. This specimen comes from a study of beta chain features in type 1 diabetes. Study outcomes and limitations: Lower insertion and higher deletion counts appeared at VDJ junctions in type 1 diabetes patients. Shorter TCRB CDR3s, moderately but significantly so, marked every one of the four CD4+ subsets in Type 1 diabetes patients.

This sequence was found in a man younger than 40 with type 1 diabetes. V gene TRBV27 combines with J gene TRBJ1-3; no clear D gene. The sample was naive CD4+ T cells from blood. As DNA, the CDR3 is TGTGCCAGCAGTTTAAAATTTGCCTCTGGAAACACCATATATTTT. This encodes CASSLKFASGNTIYF.